Presented here are 9 T cell receptor beta chains from one specimen sequenced in a study of regulatory T cells in long-lasting Graves disease. The time point is: persistent/refractory GD, antithyroid drugs over 5 years with positive TRAb. Scientists built the TCR library using RNA that was extracted from PBMCs. The TCR beta library used iRepertoire HTBI primers with Arm-PCR amplification of CDR3. A single record per CDR3 protein comes from TCRdb applying MiXCR to the multiplex PCR reads. The data show approximately 470,000 distinct CDR3 sequences, around 21% seen once. The sequencing here drew on peripheral blood mononuclear cells (PBMCs), taken when the disease was refractory, from a patient treated with antithyroid drugs. All receptors derive from a female donor with Graves disease.

Remarks on this clonotype: A junction boundary mismatches the germline segment, possibly from a read error. The J gene is TRBJ2-1, the V gene TRBV5-5; no definite D call. CDR3 length: 15 amino acids. Germline values: CDR1 SGHKS, CDR2 YYEKEE (reference sequence). The CDR3: CASSLPSDSYNEQFF. Written as DNA, the CDR3 is TGCGCCAGCAGCTTGCCGAGCGACTCCTACAATGAGCAGTTCTTC.

The chain is built from TRBV7-3 and TRBJ1-1, with a weak D call TRBD1 (5 bases). V dropped 4 bases and J dropped 4 bases, with 13 bases sitting between them. Per germline, CDR1 SGHTA and CDR2 FQGTGA. The CDR3 runs 14 residues. The DNA for the CDR3 is TGTGCCAGCAGCTCATGGGGACGGACCACTGAAGCTTTCTTT. Protein: CASSSWGRTTEAFF. Variable domain in full (rest from reference TRBV7-3 and TRBJ1-1): GAGVSQTPSNKVTEKGKYVELRCDPISGHTALYWYRQSLGQGPEFLIYFQGTGAADDSGLPNDRFFAVRPEGSVSTLKIQRTERGDSAVYLCASSSWGRTTEAFFGQGTRLTVV.

A few counts support this clonotype. This chain joins TRBV20-1 and TRBJ1-4; no firm D call. The CDR3 is 11 amino acids. Germline V lookup: CDR1 DFQATT, CDR2 SNEGSKA (reference sequence). V lost 7 bases and J lost 2, with 5 bases in between. CDR3 sequence: CSVRTNEKLFF. As DNA, the CDR3 is TGCAGTGTCCGTACTAATGAAAAACTGTTTTTT.

This clonotype has at least ten counts. CDR3 in amino acids: CASSLLGIDEAFF. The CDR3 nucleotides are TGTGCCAGCAGTTTACTGGGAATTGATGAAGCTTTCTTT. This chain joins TRBV12-3 or TRBV12-4 and TRBJ1-1; D remains ambiguous. The CDR3 extends over 13 amino acids. V was shortened by 2 bases and J by 7 bases, with 11 bases between the two germline ends.

This clonotype was picked up many times. The chain couples TRBV2 to TRBJ2-2, with D perhaps matching TRBD2 (7 bases). Between the trimmed V and J ends, which lost 7 bases and 6 bases, there was a span of 18 bases. CDR3 size: 15 residues. Germline V gene data show CDR1 as SNHLY and CDR2 as FYNNEI. Here the CDR3 DNA reads TGTGCCAGCACCCTGGGGGCGGGAGTCTCCGGGGAGCTGTTTTTT. This encodes CASTLGAGVSGELFF. The variable domain in full, completed from reference TRBV2 and TRBJ2-2, reads EPEVTQTPSHQVTQMGQEVILRCVPISNHLYFYWYRQILGQKVEFLVSFYNNEISEKSEIFDDQFSVERPDGSNFTLKIRSTKLEDSAMYFCASTLGAGVSGELFFGEGSRLTVL.

The table lists this clonotype with many counts. The chain couples TRBV18 to TRBJ2-7; D is uncertain. The CDR3 loop spans 13 amino acids. Germline lookup yields CDR1 KGHSH and CDR2 LQKENI. V was cut by 3 bases and J by 3 bases, with 9 bases left in between. This CDR3 reads CASSPSPSYEQYF. Written as DNA, the CDR3 is TGTGCCAGCTCACCTAGCCCTAGCTACGAGCAGTACTTC.

The rearrangement joins TRBV30 to TRBJ1-1; 7 nucleotides match TRBD1. The CDR3 is made up of 14 amino acids. J was trimmed by 1 base and V by 1 base; bases with no gene match: 3. Germline CDR1 reads GTSNPN; CDR2 reads SVGIG (reference sequence). The CDR3 DNA reads TGTGCCTGGAGTGAGGGACAGACGAACACTGAAGCTTTCTTT. Amino acid sequence: CAWSEGQTNTEAFF.

In nucleotides, the CDR3 is TGTGCCAGCAGCTTAGCAGACTGGGGAAACACCATATATTTT. Translated: CASSLADWGNTIYF. This chain uses TRBV7-2 with TRBJ1-3; D unclear. CDR3 length: 14 residues. Germline-derived CDR1 and CDR2 are SGHTA and FQGNSA. V was trimmed by 0 bases and J by 4 bases, leaving 7 bases between them.

This clonotype was seen at least ten times. This sequence joins TRBV28 and TRBJ1-2; D is ambiguous. CDR1 is MDHEN and CDR2 is SYDVKM in the germline V gene. The ends were cut back, 6 bases at V and 2 bases at J, with 19 bases in the middle. There are 16 residues in the CDR3. CDR3: CASSPQFRATNYGYTF. In DNA, the CDR3 is TGTGCCAGCAGCCCCCAATTCCGGGCCACCAACTATGGCTACACCTTC.